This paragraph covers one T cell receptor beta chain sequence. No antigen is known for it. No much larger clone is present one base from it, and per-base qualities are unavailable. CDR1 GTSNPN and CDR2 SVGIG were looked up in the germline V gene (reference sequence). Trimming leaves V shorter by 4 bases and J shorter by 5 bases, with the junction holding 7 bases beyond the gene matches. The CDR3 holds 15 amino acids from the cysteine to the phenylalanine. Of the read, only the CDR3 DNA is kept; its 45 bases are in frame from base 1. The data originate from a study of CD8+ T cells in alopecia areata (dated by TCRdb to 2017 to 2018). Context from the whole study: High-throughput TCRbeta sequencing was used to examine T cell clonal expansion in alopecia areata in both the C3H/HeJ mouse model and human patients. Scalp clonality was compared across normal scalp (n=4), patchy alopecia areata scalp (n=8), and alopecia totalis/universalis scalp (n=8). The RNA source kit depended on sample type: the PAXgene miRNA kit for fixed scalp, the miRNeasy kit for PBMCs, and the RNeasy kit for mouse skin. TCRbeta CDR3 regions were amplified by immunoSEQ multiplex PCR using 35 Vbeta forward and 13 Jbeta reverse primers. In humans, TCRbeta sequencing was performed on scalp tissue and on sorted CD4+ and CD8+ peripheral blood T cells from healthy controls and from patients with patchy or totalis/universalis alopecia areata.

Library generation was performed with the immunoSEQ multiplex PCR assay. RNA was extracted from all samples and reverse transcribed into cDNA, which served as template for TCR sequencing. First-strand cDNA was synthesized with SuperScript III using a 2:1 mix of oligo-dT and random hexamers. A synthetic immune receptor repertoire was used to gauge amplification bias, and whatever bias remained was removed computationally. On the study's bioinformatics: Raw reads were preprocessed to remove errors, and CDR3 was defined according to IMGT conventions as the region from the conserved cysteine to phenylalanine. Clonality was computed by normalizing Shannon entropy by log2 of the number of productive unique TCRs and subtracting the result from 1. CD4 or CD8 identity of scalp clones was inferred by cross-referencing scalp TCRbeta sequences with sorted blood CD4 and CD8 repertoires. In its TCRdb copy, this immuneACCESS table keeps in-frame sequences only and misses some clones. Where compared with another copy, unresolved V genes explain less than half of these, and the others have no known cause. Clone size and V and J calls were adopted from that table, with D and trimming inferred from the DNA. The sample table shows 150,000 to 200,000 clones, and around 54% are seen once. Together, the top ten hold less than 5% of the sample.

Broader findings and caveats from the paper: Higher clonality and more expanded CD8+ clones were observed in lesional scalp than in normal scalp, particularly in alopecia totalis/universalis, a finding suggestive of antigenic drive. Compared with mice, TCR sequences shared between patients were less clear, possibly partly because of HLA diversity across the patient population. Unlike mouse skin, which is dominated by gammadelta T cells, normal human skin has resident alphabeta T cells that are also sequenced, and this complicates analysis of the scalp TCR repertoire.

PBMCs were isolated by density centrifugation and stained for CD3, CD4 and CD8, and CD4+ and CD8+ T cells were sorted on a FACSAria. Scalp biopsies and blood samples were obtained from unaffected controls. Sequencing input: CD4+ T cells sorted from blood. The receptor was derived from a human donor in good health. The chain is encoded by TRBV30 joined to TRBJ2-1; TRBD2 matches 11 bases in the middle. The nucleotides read TGTGCCTGGAACCTAGCGGGAGGCCGAGACAATGAGCAGTTCTTC. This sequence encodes CAWNLAGGRDNEQFF.